Following are 29 T cell receptor beta chains from one sample sequenced in a study of OX40 agonist ivuxolimab in advanced cancers. Produced via immunoSEQ multiplex PCR; TCRdb's table is partial and in-frame only. The sample lists roughly 14,000 clones; around 77% were seen once. The sample consisted of CD4+ or CD8+ T cells sorted from blood, taken in a trial of the OX40 agonist ivuxolimab. The receptor set was obtained from an adult with an advanced solid tumor such as melanoma, head and neck, liver or kidney cancer.

The rearrangement uses TRBV11-2 and TRBJ2-2, with 7 bases identical to TRBD2. CDR1 and CDR2 from the germline V gene are SGHAT and FQNNGV. Trimming cost V 3 bases and J 3 bases; bases outside gene matches: 7. This CDR3 has 16 residues. The CDR3 protein is CASSFGPSGYTGELFF. The DNA for the CDR3 is TGTGCCAGCAGCTTTGGGCCTAGCGGATACACCGGGGAGCTGTTTTTT.

The chain links TRBV5-1 to TRBJ1-3; D unclear. Germline values: CDR1 SGHRS, CDR2 YFSETQ. V gave up 0 bases and J gave up 0 bases, with 4 bases separating them. The CDR3 covers 14 residues. The CDR3 DNA is TGCGCCAGCAGCTTGGACGGCTCTGGAAACACCATATATTTT. It codes for CASSLDGSGNTIYF.

By proportion, this clone is medium-sized (0.01 to 0.1%). The chain joins TRBV6-4 to TRBJ2-2, with D uncertain. Per the germline V gene, CDR1 is MRHNA and CDR2 is SNTAGT. The CDR3 sequence is 14 residues long. V was shortened by 5 bases and J by 0 bases, with 7 bases between the two germline ends. The CDR3 region has the DNA TGTGCCAGCAGTTTTGGGACGAACACCGGGGAGCTGTTTTTT. Protein: CASSFGTNTGELFF.

The gene calls are TRBV10-3 and TRBJ2-7; a possible D gene is TRBD2 (6 bases). CDR1 and CDR2 from the germline V gene are ENHRY and SYGVKD. The CDR3 is made up of 15 amino acids. Trimming removed 5 bases at V and 3 bases at J, with 17 bases between. The CDR3 coding sequence is TGTGCCATCAGTACCTTTTCGGGAGCCAACTACGAGCAGTACTTC. Translating it yields CAISTFSGANYEQYF.

The gene calls are TRBV27 and TRBJ1-2; D is uncertain. V was pared by 5 bases and J by 0 bases, with 13 bases between. Germline values: CDR1 MNHEY, CDR2 SMNVEV (reference sequence). The CDR3 is made up of 15 amino acids. CDR3 DNA: TGTGCCAGCAGTCGGGATCCTCTAGCTAACTATGGCTACACCTTC. It yields the protein CASSRDPLANYGYTF.

J is TRBJ2-2 and V is TRBV15; D call uncertain. V was pared by 7 bases and J by 4 bases, with 7 bases between. From germline, CDR1 is LNHNV and CDR2 YYDKDF (reference sequence). The CDR3 loop spans 12 amino acids. The CDR3 protein is CATMMGTGELFF. In DNA form, the CDR3 reads TGTGCCACCATGATGGGCACCGGGGAGCTGTTTTTT.

The chain recombines TRBV6-5 with TRBJ1-5; 7 positions agree with TRBD1. This CDR3 is 14 amino acids long. Trimming at V came to 5 bases and at J to 3 bases, leaving 4 bases not matched to a gene. Germline assignment: CDR1 MNHEY and CDR2 SVGAGI. This CDR3 is CASSHRGDNQPQHF. In nucleotides, the CDR3 is TGTGCCAGCAGTCACAGGGGTGACAATCAGCCCCAGCATTTT.

The chain carries TRBV7-8 and TRBJ1-5; maybe TRBD1 (5 bases). V lost 1 base to trimming and J lost 6 bases, with 13 bases between them. The CDR3 runs to 15 residues. Germline values: CDR1 SGHVS, CDR2 FQNEAQ. CDR3 residues: CASSLGGFAGQPQHF. The CDR3 DNA reads TGTGCCAGCAGCTTAGGGGGGTTCGCAGGTCAGCCCCAGCATTTT.

V usage is TRBV11-2 and J usage is TRBJ2-5; 9 bases are a match to TRBD2. The CDR3 is 18 amino acids. Germline trimming cut 7 bases from V and 1 base from J; bases unmatched to any gene: 16. Per the germline V gene, CDR1 is SGHAT and CDR2 is FQNNGV. The CDR3 protein is CASNGILGTSRSQETQYF. The DNA of the CDR3 is TGTGCCAGCAACGGAATTCTAGGGACTAGCAGGTCCCAAGAGACCCAGTACTTC. Filled out from reference TRBV11-2 and TRBJ2-5, the complete variable domain reads EAGVAQSPRYKIIEKRQSVAFWCNPISGHATLYWYQQILGQGPKLLIQFQNNGVVDDSQLPKDRFSAERLKGVDSTLKIQPAKLEDSAVYLCASNGILGTSRSQETQYFGPGTRLLVL.

V is TRBV25-1 and J is TRBJ2-7, with 9 bases matching TRBD2. Per germline, CDR1 MGHDK and CDR2 SYGVNS. CDR3 length: 15 amino acids. V shed 9 bases, J shed 2 bases, and the junction held 11 bases outside the gene matches. CDR3 nucleotide sequence: TGTGCCAGAGAGCCGGGAGGGACTAGCCCCTACGAGCAGTACTTC. Encoded protein: CAREPGGTSPYEQYF.

The chain links TRBV27 to TRBJ2-5; D tentatively reads TRBD1 or TRBD2 (7 bases each). The ends were cut back, 5 bases at V and 0 bases at J, with 16 bases in the middle. The CDR3 length is 16 residues. Germline CDR1 and CDR2: MNHEY and SMNVEV (reference sequence). CDR3 in amino acids: CASSRRQGGYQETQYF. For the CDR3, the DNA is TGTGCCAGCAGTCGCCGACAGGGAGGGTACCAAGAGACCCAGTACTTC.

This chain connects TRBV9 to TRBJ2-7, with D possibly TRBD2 on 6 matching bases. CDR1 is SGDLS and CDR2 is YYNGEE in the germline V gene. Trimming pared 0 bases from V and 3 bases from J, leaving 10 bases between. CDR3 length: 14 amino acids. The CDR3: CASSVGLELYEQYF. Here the CDR3 DNA reads TGTGCCAGCAGCGTAGGACTAGAACTCTACGAGCAGTACTTC.

This rearrangement joins TRBV5-1 to TRBJ1-6; no reliable D call. The CDR3 has 14 amino acids. V dropped 0 bases and J dropped 7 bases, with 8 bases sitting between them. Germline V gene data show CDR1 as SGHRS and CDR2 as YFSETQ. The DNA of the CDR3 is TGCGCCAGCAGCTTGGGGGAAGGAAATTCACCCCTCCACTTT. Its translation: CASSLGEGNSPLHF.

This chain links TRBV7-9 with TRBJ2-5, with D perhaps matching TRBD1 (6 bases). The V end lost 3 bases, the J end lost 11 bases, and 16 bases lay between the germline ends. Germline V gives CDR1 SEHNR, CDR2 FQNEAQ (reference sequence). CDR3 length: 13 amino acids. The CDR3 here is CASSLSPGEEQYF. CDR3 nucleotide sequence: TGTGCCAGCAGCTTGTCACCAGGGGAAGAGCAGTACTTC.

The CDR3 region has the DNA TGTGCCAGCACCCTTAGTCGGACTAGCGGGGATTACAATGAGCAGTTCTTC. Its translation is CASTLSRTSGDYNEQFF. The chain recombines TRBV7-8 with TRBJ2-1, with TRBD2 matching over 12 bases. CDR3 size: 17 residues. Germline CDR1 reads SGHVS; CDR2 reads FQNEAQ. Trimming removed 7 bases from V and 4 bases from J; junction bases left unmatched: 11.

The V gene is TRBV5-1, the J gene TRBJ2-7; TRBD1 aligns across 8 bases. The CDR3 is made up of 13 amino acids. J gave up 3 bases and V 4 bases, and 3 bases lay outside the gene matches. The V gene's germline CDR1 is SGHRS and CDR2 YFSETQ. DNA of the CDR3: TGCGCCAGCAGCATGGGACAGGACTACGAGCAGTACTTC. As protein: CASSMGQDYEQYF.

The gene calls are TRBV15 and TRBJ2-1; tentative D call: TRBD2 (6 bases). V was clipped by 0 bases and J by 0 bases, with 15 bases between them. CDR1 and CDR2 (germline): LNHNV, YYDKDF (reference sequence). The length of the CDR3 is 18 residues. The CDR3 nucleotides read TGTGCCACCAGCAGAGATCCCCCTAGCGCCATCTCCTACAATGAGCAGTTCTTC. Translation: CATSRDPPSAISYNEQFF.

The chain combines TRBV13 with TRBJ1-4; no reliable D call. V was pared by 4 bases and J by 4 bases, with 10 bases between. The V gene's germline CDR1 is PRHDT and CDR2 FYEKMQ (reference sequence). The CDR3 spans 14 residues. This chain's CDR3 is CASSSGRNNEKLFF. In DNA form, the CDR3 reads TGTGCCAGCAGCTCCGGAAGGAATAATGAAAAACTGTTTTTT. Variable domain in full (rest from reference TRBV13 and TRBJ1-4): AAGVIQSPRHLIKEKRETATLKCYPIPRHDTVYWYQQGPGQDPQFLISFYEKMQSDKGSIPDRFSAQQFSDYHSELNMSSLELGDSALYFCASSSGRNNEKLFFGSGTQLSVL.

The J gene is TRBJ2-1, the V gene TRBV11-2; D gene ambiguous. Germline V gene sequence: CDR1 SGHAT, CDR2 FQNNGV. V lost 3 bases to trimming and J lost 6 bases, with 6 bases between them. The CDR3 has 12 residues. CDR3 nucleotides: TGTGCCAGCAGCTTCGTTATCAATGAGCAGTTCTTC. Amino acids: CASSFVINEQFF.

This sequence joins TRBV7-9 and TRBJ1-2; no clear D gene. This CDR3 has 13 residues. The V gene's germline CDR1 is SEHNR and CDR2 FQNEAQ (reference sequence). The V end was cut by 5 bases, the J end by 8 bases, with 15 bases between. The CDR3 sequence is CASSPRTSDGYTF. CDR3 coding DNA: TGTGCCAGCAGCCCGCGGACCTCGGACGGCTACACCTTC.

This clone was observed a single time. This chain connects TRBV27 to TRBJ1-1; D call uncertain. The CDR3 consists of 13 residues. Between the trimmed V and J ends, which lost 2 bases and 2 bases, there was a span of 6 bases. Germline-derived CDR1 and CDR2 are MNHEY and SMNVEV (reference sequence). CDR3 sequence reads: CASSLRENTEAFF. The DNA for the CDR3 is TGTGCCAGCAGTTTAAGAGAAAACACTGAAGCTTTCTTT.

V gene TRBV4-2 combines with J gene TRBJ2-2, with a tentative D call TRBD1 (5 bases). Germline values: CDR1 LGHNA, CDR2 YNFKEQ. The ends were cut back, 0 bases at V and 4 bases at J, with 6 bases in the middle. The CDR3 length is 14 residues. CDR3 sequence (DNA): TGTGCCAGCAGCCAAGACGACAGCACCGGGGAGCTGTTTTTT. Translating gives CASSQDDSTGELFF.

This clone came up a few times. The CDR3 is CASTSGTGELFF. In nucleotides, the CDR3 is TGTGCCAGCACTAGCGGTACCGGGGAGCTGTTTTTT. V usage is TRBV9 and J usage is TRBJ2-2; 7 bases align to TRBD2. Trimming at V came to 6 bases and at J to 5 bases, leaving 1 base not matched to a gene. The length of the CDR3 is 12 residues. Germline V gene lookup returns CDR1 SGDLS and CDR2 YYNGEE.

This clone was counted between two and nine times. The rearrangement links TRBV7-9 to TRBJ1-6; D possibly corresponds to TRBD1 (5 bases). V was trimmed by 4 bases and J by 8 bases, leaving 18 bases between them. The CDR3 is made up of 16 amino acids. The V gene's germline CDR1 is SEHNR and CDR2 FQNEAQ (reference sequence). In DNA, the CDR3 is TGTGCCAGCAGCTCTCCCGCGGCAGGGAGGCATTCACCCCTCCACTTT. Translated: CASSSPAAGRHSPLHF.

This sequence joins TRBV10-3 and TRBJ2-3; 8 nucleotides match TRBD1. Germline V gene lookup returns CDR1 ENHRY and CDR2 SYGVKD. There are 15 residues in the CDR3. V trimming: 2 bases; J trimming: 6 bases; junction bases outside the gene matches: 7. Here the CDR3 reads CAISEADRALDTQYF. The CDR3 DNA reads as TGTGCCATCAGTGAGGCGGACAGGGCTTTGGATACGCAGTATTTT.

This clone was seen once. The chain joins TRBV7-6 to TRBJ2-5; 13 bases are shared with TRBD2. Germline values: CDR1 SGHVS, CDR2 FNYEAQ. The CDR3 is made up of 15 amino acids. The trim removed 5 bases at V and 2 bases at J, leaving 2 bases unmatched. In DNA form, the CDR3 reads TGTGCCAGCAGCCGACTAGCGGGGGGACAAGAGACCCAGTACTTC. Translation: CASSRLAGGQETQYF.

This clone was picked up a small number of times. V gene TRBV30 combines with J gene TRBJ2-2, with 8 nucleotides matching TRBD1. The germline V gene has CDR1 GTSNPN and CDR2 SVGIG (reference sequence). The CDR3 length is 12 residues. Unmatched junction bases numbered 2, after V lost 5 bases and J lost 6 bases. In nucleotides, the CDR3 is TGTGCCTGGCAACAGGGGGCCGGGGAGCTGTTTTTT. It translates to CAWQQGAGELFF.

The V and J genes are TRBV19 and TRBJ2-1; D possibly matches TRBD1 or TRBD2 (6 bases each). The germline V gene encodes CDR1 LNHDA and CDR2 SQIVND (reference sequence). The CDR3 has 15 amino acids. Trimming removed 3 bases from V and 7 bases from J, with 16 bases in between. CDR3 nucleotides: TGTGCCAGTAGTATGGGGGGCCAGACGTGGAATGAGCAGTTCTTC. Translated, it gives CASSMGGQTWNEQFF.

The gene calls are TRBV30 and TRBJ1-1, with a tentative D call TRBD1 (5 bases). V gave up 3 bases and J gave up 13 bases, with 18 bases separating them. Looked up from germline, CDR1 is GTSNPN and CDR2 is SVGIG (reference sequence). The CDR3 loop spans 12 amino acids. The CDR3: CAWSGVPPGNFF. CDR3 bases: TGTGCCTGGAGCGGAGTCCCTCCAGGGAATTTCTTT.